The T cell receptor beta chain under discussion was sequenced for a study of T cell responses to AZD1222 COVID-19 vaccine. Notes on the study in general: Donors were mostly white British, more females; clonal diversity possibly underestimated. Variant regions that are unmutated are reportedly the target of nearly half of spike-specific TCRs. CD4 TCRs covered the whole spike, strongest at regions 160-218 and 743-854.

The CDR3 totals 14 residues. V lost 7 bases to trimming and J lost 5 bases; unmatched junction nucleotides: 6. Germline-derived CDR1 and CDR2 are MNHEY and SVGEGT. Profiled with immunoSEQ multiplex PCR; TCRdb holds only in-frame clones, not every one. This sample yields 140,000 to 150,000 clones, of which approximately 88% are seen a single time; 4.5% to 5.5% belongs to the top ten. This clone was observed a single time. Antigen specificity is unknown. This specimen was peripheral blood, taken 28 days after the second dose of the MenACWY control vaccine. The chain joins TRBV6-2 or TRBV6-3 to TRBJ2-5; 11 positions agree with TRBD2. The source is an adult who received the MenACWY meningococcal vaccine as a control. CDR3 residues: CASTPLAGEETQYF. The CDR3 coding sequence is TGTGCCAGCACCCCACTAGCGGGGGAGGAGACCCAGTACTTC.